The 14 T cell receptor beta chains reported below all come from one sample, sequenced in a study of CD8 T cells in ankylosing spondylitis. TCRdb used MiXCR to reprocess the 5' RACE reads, holding one entry per CDR3 protein. The sample includes approximately 350,000 distinct CDR3 sequences, roughly 22% of them seen just once. Sequencing used blood, either unsorted or a sorted T cell fraction (not recorded which). These receptors originate from a male donor with ankylosing spondylitis or in good health (not recorded which).

This clonotype has only a few counts. The CDR3 region is CASSHPRVGPDTGELFF. The CDR3 DNA reads as TGCGCCAGCAGCCACCCTCGGGTGGGTCCGGACACCGGGGAGCTGTTTTTT. V is TRBV4-1 and J is TRBJ2-2; D unresolved. V lost 3 bases, J lost 3 bases, and 17 bases lay in between. The length of the CDR3 is 17 residues. Per the germline V gene, CDR1 is MGHRA and CDR2 is YSYEKL.

As DNA, the CDR3 is TGCGCCAGCAGCCCGGGGTCGAGCGGGGAAACCTACGAGCAGTACTTC. Protein product: CASSPGSSGETYEQYF. The chain combines TRBV4-1 with TRBJ2-7, with TRBD2 matching over 7 bases. Per germline, CDR1 MGHRA and CDR2 YSYEKL. The ends lost 4 bases at V and 2 bases at J; junction bases unmatched: 11. There are 16 residues in the CDR3.

J is TRBJ2-5 and V is TRBV20-1, with D possibly TRBD2 on 7 matching bases. This CDR3 is 14 amino acids long. With 4 bases removed from V and 7 bases from J, the gap between germline ends came to 19 bases. Per germline, CDR1 DFQATT and CDR2 SNEGSKA (reference sequence). The CDR3 DNA follows: TGCAGTGCTACCCCCAGGGGCGGGGGTCGGACCCAGTACTTC. Amino acid sequence: CSATPRGGGRTQYF.

This clonotype has a handful of counts. The chain carries TRBV7-9 and TRBJ2-3; D gene unclear. CDR3 length: 16 amino acids. Germline V lookup: CDR1 SEHNR, CDR2 FQNEAQ (reference sequence). V was pared by 0 bases and J by 2 bases, with 12 bases between. CDR3 in amino acids: CASSLATGPSTDTQYF. The CDR3 coding sequence is TGTGCCAGCAGCTTAGCCACCGGGCCCTCCACAGATACGCAGTATTTT.

The chain has TRBV20-1 and TRBJ2-3; no reliable D call. V was trimmed by 0 bases and J by 2 bases, leaving 9 bases between them. CDR1 and CDR2 from the germline V gene are DFQATT and SNEGSKA (reference sequence). This CDR3 region has 14 residues. The CDR3 coding sequence is TGCAGTGCTAGAGATTGGTATGACACAGATACGCAGTATTTT. This sequence encodes CSARDWYDTDTQYF.

This chain connects TRBV5-8 to TRBJ1-3, with D possibly TRBD1 on 5 matching bases. V was trimmed by 4 bases and J by 1 base, leaving 12 bases between them. Germline CDR1 and CDR2: SGHTS and YDEGEE. The CDR3 loop spans 15 amino acids. CDR3 region: CASSDLEGSGNTIYF. The CDR3 DNA reads TGTGCCAGCAGCGATCTTGAGGGGTCTGGAAACACCATATATTTT. Variable domain in full (rest from reference TRBV5-8 and TRBJ1-3): EAGVTQSPTHLIKTRGQQATLRCSPISGHTSVYWYQQALGLGLQFLLWYDEGEERNRGNFPPRFSGRQFPNYSSELNVNALELEDSALYLCASSDLEGSGNTIYFGEGSWLTVV.

At least ten counts were recorded for this clonotype. This rearrangement joins TRBV12-3 or TRBV12-4 to TRBJ2-2, with TRBD2 matching 8 bases. The CDR3 covers 13 residues. V lost 10 bases, J lost 5 bases, and 6 bases stayed unmatched. CDR3 protein: CATPAGVTGELFF. Written as DNA, the CDR3 is TGTGCCACCCCAGCGGGGGTGACCGGGGAGCTGTTTTTT.

The rearrangement links TRBV10-2 to TRBJ1-4, with TRBD1 as a possible D gene (5 bases). Germline V lookup: CDR1 WSHSY, CDR2 SAAADI. This CDR3 region has 14 residues. Trimming removed 3 bases from V and 7 bases from J, with 12 bases in between. The CDR3 loop reads CASSEWGRGEKLFF. For the CDR3, the DNA is TGCGCCAGCAGTGAATGGGGCCGAGGTGAAAAACTGTTTTTT.

The CDR3 protein is CSVEKGPYEQYF. CDR3 nucleotides: TGCAGCGTTGAAAAGGGGCCCTACGAGCAGTACTTC. The rearrangement uses TRBV29-1 and TRBJ2-7, with D possibly TRBD1 on 5 matching bases. The CDR3 runs 12 residues. V was pared by 2 bases and J by 2 bases, with 7 bases between. Germline V gene data show CDR1 as SQVTM and CDR2 as ANQGSEA.

This chain connects TRBV12-3 or TRBV12-4 to TRBJ1-1; unclear D gene. Deletions cut 3 bases from V and 4 bases from J, with 12 bases between. The CDR3 has 14 residues. The CDR3 DNA is TGTGCCAGCAGTTTCCAAGGGCCGGGCACTGAAGCTTTCTTT. The encoded protein is CASSFQGPGTEAFF.

This clonotype was found a few times. The J gene is TRBJ2-7, the V gene TRBV6-1, with a possible D match to TRBD1 (5 bases). The V end lost 1 base, the J end lost 3 bases, and 7 bases lay between the germline ends. The CDR3 consists of 13 residues. The germline gives CDR1 MNHNS, CDR2 SASEGT. CDR3 coding DNA: TGTGCCAGCAGTGAAGTACAGGACTACGAGCAGTACTTC. Residues: CASSEVQDYEQYF.

This clonotype has a count of ten or more. CDR3 in DNA: TGTGCCAGCAGACCAACGACAGGGGCTGCAGCTTTCTTT. It translates to CASRPTTGAAAFF. The chain employs TRBV12-3 or TRBV12-4 and TRBJ1-1; 8 bases are a match to TRBD1. The CDR3 has 13 residues. V shed 6 bases, J shed 10 bases, and the junction held 10 bases outside the gene matches.

This sequence joins TRBV6-1 and TRBJ2-1, with 14 nucleotides matching TRBD2. The CDR3 runs to 13 residues. The germline V gene encodes CDR1 MNHNS and CDR2 SASEGT. V was clipped by 7 bases and J by 15 bases; unmatched bases: 8. CDR3 DNA: TGTGCCAGCACGCGACTAGCGGGGGGGCCTCCGTTCTTC. Residues: CASTRLAGGPPFF.

Only a few counts were recorded for this clonotype. The CDR3 DNA reads as TGCAGTGCTAGAGAGTTGGAACCGAGGAGCTCCTACAATGAGCAGTTCTTC. Protein sequence: CSARELEPRSSYNEQFF. This chain joins TRBV20-1 and TRBJ2-1, with D hard to call. CDR3 length: 17 residues. Trimming removed 0 bases from V and 0 bases from J, with 15 bases in between. In germline, CDR1 is DFQATT, CDR2 SNEGSKA (reference sequence).